Below are 5 T cell receptor beta chains sequenced from a single sample in a study of T-cell reconstitution after alpha-beta-depleted transplantation in children. Preparation of the TCRbeta library used unique molecular identifiers. TCRdb recomputed calls from the PCR reads with MiXCR, one row per CDR3 protein. The data show about a million distinct CDR3 sequences, with roughly 29% seen just once and 28% held by the top ten. Sequencing used PBMCs, mostly from graft donor cells, obtained 360 days after TCRalphabeta/CD19-depleted stem cell transplant. The receptors here all came from a boy less than two years old who had a stem cell transplant for SCID, so the T cells may come from the graft donor.

This clonotype was seen once. The chain employs TRBV11-3 and TRBJ2-3; D tentatively reads TRBD1 or TRBD2 (5 bases each). Germline V CDR1 and CDR2: SGHNT, YENEEA. Trimming took 1 base from V and 6 from J, leaving 14 bases between them. This CDR3 comprises 15 residues. The CDR3 coding sequence is TGTGCCAGCAGCTTAGGAGGGACCGCTCAGGATACGCAGTATTTT. Translation gives CASSLGGTAQDTQYF.

This clonotype was seen a few times. The chain recombines TRBV28 with TRBJ2-2; D is unclear. CDR1 MDHEN and CDR2 SYDVKM come from the germline V gene. Trimming shortened V by 2 bases and J by 4 bases, and 11 bases separated the two germline ends. The CDR3 contains 15 residues. Here the CDR3 DNA reads TGTGCCAGCAGTTTACGTCCGGCCAGCACCGGGGAGCTGTTTTTT. This encodes CASSLRPASTGELFF.

The V and J genes are TRBV6-1 and TRBJ2-7; D remains unclear. Germline CDR1 is MNHNS and CDR2 is SASEGT. The CDR3 totals 17 residues. Trimming shortened V by 2 bases and J by 0 bases, and 17 bases separated the two germline ends. Here the CDR3 DNA reads TGTGCCAGCAGTGAAATTTGGACGTGGGGTTTCTCCTACGAGCAGTACTTC. The encoded protein is CASSEIWTWGFSYEQYF.

V gene TRBV20-1 combines with J gene TRBJ2-7, with a possible D match to TRBD2 (10 bases). Germline loops: CDR1 DFQATT, CDR2 SNEGSKA (reference sequence). There are 18 residues in the CDR3. Deletions cut 0 bases from V and 3 bases from J, with 24 bases between. The chain's CDR3 is CSARDRDRVIAGGYEQYF. The CDR3 DNA follows: TGCAGTGCTAGAGATAGGGACAGGGTAATAGCGGGGGGCTACGAGCAGTACTTC.

The V and J genes are TRBV12-3 or TRBV12-4 and TRBJ2-4; 9 bases fit TRBD1. The CDR3 totals 16 residues. Germline trimming cut 5 bases from V and 7 bases from J; bases unmatched to any gene: 12. As DNA, the CDR3 is TGTGCCAGCAGTCCGTCCCTGGGACAGGGAGGGAACATTCAGTACTTC. It yields the protein CASSPSLGQGGNIQYF.